This T cell receptor (beta chain) was sequenced during a study of regulatory T cells in long-lasting Graves disease. Time point defined: newly diagnosed GD, antithyroid drugs for less than 3 months. Scientists built the TCR library using RNA that was extracted from PBMCs. Arm-PCR of CDR3 regions with iRepertoire HTBI primers generated TCR beta libraries. As handled by the study authors: Sequenced samples collectively carried 60 to 75 TRBV and 12 to 15 TRBJ segments. A single record per CDR3 protein comes from TCRdb applying MiXCR to the multiplex PCR reads. The V and J calls reflect TCRdb's pipeline rather than the authors' work. There are some 600,000 distinct CDR3 sequences in the sample; around 15% occur only once, and around 13% lies in the top ten. The V end lost 7 bases, the J end lost 3 bases, and 22 bases lay between the germline ends. The CDR3 length is 16 residues. CDR1 DFQATT and CDR2 SNEGSKA come from the germline V gene (reference sequence).

The same sample was also used in a study of T cells in Graves' hyperthyroidism and ophthalmopathy. That work contributes: Most clonotypes expanded in thyroid above 0.001 were likewise present in blood.

This sequence joins TRBV20-1 and TRBJ2-1; weak D call: TRBD2 (6 bases). The TCR comes from a man younger than 35 with Graves disease. The starting material was peripheral blood mononuclear cells (PBMCs), obtained at new diagnosis, from a patient treated with antithyroid drugs. The CDR3: CSGRDEPGESYNEQFF. Here the CDR3 DNA reads TGCAGTGGCAGGGATGAACCGGGAGAGAGCTACAATGAGCAGTTCTTC.